This T cell receptor beta chain derives from a study of T cells in women clearing cervical HPV infection. A remark on this clone: The CDR3 extends 3 residues past the end of the read, so its final part is completed from the germline J gene.

CDR1 is ENHRY and CDR2 is SYGVKD in the germline V gene. The V and J ends lost 6 bases and 4 bases, in that order; junction bases with no gene match: 8. The CDR3 has 14 amino acids. Here immunoSEQ multiplex PCR was the method, and the copy in TCRdb shows in-frame clones only, minus some. Its table lists about 39,000 clones. The material sequenced was blood buffy coat. The chain carries TRBV10-3 and TRBJ1-1; 7 positions match TRBD1. The TCR was taken from a woman aged 18 to 69 with a cervical HPV16 infection that either progressed to CIN3+ or cleared (not recorded which). The CDR3 sequence: CAIRGDRTPTEAFF. The CDR3 DNA, read in part, is TGTGCCATCAGGGGGGACAGAACTCCCACTGAA.